The present T cell receptor beta chain was sequenced within a study of cytotoxic CD8 clonotypes in ibrutinib-treated CLL. Deep sequencing aimed at 1 in 200,000 to 1 in 1 million T cells' resolution. TCRdb's copy holds only in-frame clones and misses some; the assay was immunoSEQ multiplex PCR. The sample has tens of thousands of clones; just over 65% are singletons. General study points: Shared public clonotypes were rare, and on treatment they either got smaller or stayed the same. T-cell clonality at baseline went above that of age-matched healthy donors and rose and fell with circulating CD8+ T-cell counts. Clonality, elevated at ibrutinib response, dropped back toward baseline at progression.

CDR3 size: 13 residues. V was clipped by 7 bases and J by 5 bases, with 15 bases between them. Germline CDR1 reads SGHDT; CDR2 reads YYEEEE. With respect to this clone: Its specificity is not known.

The material was PBMCs, obtained after 24 months of ibrutinib treatment. V and J are TRBV5-6 and TRBJ1-2, with D hard to call. The receptor was isolated from a human donor with chronic lymphocytic leukemia. The CDR3 nucleotides are TGTGCCAGCCTTAGAGGGCAGGCGTATGGCTACACCTTC. Its protein product is CASLRGQAYGYTF.